This is a list of T cell receptor beta chains from one sample in a study of blood T cells in healthy people across ages. TCRdb reprocessed the 5' RACE reads via MiXCR and lists one record per CDR3 protein. The sample comprises 1.5 million to 2 million distinct CDR3 sequences, 28% of which are singletons, and 7.7% rests with the top ten. Sequencing used blood. The receptor set was obtained from a woman between 25 and 40 years old in good health. Both conserved end residues are part of each CDR3. A D gene is named only where the DNA matches it firmly. Rows give clone size only sometimes, using once, few, many, or a class for an expanded clone.

V,size,D,J,CDR3,DNA
TRBV7-9,few,-,TRBJ2-7,CASSLDEDWRYF,TGTGCCAGCAGCTTAGACGAAGACTGGAGGTACTTC
TRBV4-1,few,-,TRBJ2-7,CASSQVVRGRTYEQYF,TGCGCCAGCAGCCAAGTGGTGCGGGGGCGGACCTACGAGCAGTACTTC
TRBV7-6,few,TRBD2,TRBJ2-7,CASSSLAGPSYEQYF,TGTGCCAGCAGCTCATTAGCGGGGCCCTCCTACGAGCAGTACTTC
TRBV12-3/TRBV12-4,-,-,TRBJ2-1,CASRQTGVQFF,TGTGCCAGCAGGCAGACGGGAGTACAGTTCTTC
TRBV7-2,once,TRBD1,TRBJ2-5,CASSSRSGTGTNEQYF,TGTGCCAGCAGCTCAAGGTCCGGGACAGGGACCAATGAGCAGTACTTC
TRBV10-1,many,TRBD1,TRBJ2-1,CASGTGEAYNEQFF,TGCGCCAGCGGGACAGGGGAAGCGTACAATGAGCAGTTCTTC
TRBV7-2,-,TRBD2,TRBJ2-4,CASSLERDFEQYF,TGTGCCAGCAGCTTAGAGCGGGACTTTGAGCAGTACTTC
TRBV29-1,many,-,TRBJ2-7,CSVEAGTYEQYF,TGCAGCGTTGAAGCGGGGACCTACGAGCAGTACTTC
TRBV19,few,-,TRBJ2-7,CASSGGVVEDEQYF,TGTGCCAGTAGTGGAGGGGTGGTGGAAGACGAGCAGTACTTC
TRBV2,few,TRBD1,TRBJ2-5,CASKRTGEEETQYF,TGTGCCAGCAAACGGACAGGGGAGGAAGAGACCCAGTACTTC